Shown below are 2 T cell receptor beta chains from a single sample sequenced in a study of T-cell reconstitution after alpha-beta-depleted transplantation in children. The library targeted TCRbeta and was prepared with unique molecular identifiers. One entry per CDR3 protein results from TCRdb running MiXCR on the PCR reads. The sample yields 600,000 to 700,000 distinct CDR3 sequences, around 14% seen once. Sequencing used PBMCs, obtained before TCRalphabeta/CD19-depleted stem cell transplant. The source of these receptors is a girl aged 2-9 years with congenital amegakaryocytic thrombocytopenia, due to receive a stem cell transplant.

In its sample, this clonotype was seen many times. The rearrangement links TRBV28 to TRBJ1-6; D unclear. The CDR3 has 13 amino acids. Trimming stripped 6 bases from V and 3 bases from J, with 6 bases between. Per the germline V gene, CDR1 is MDHEN and CDR2 is SYDVKM. Written as DNA, the CDR3 is TGTGCCAGCAGGACGGTCTATAATTCACCCCTCCACTTT. Amino acid sequence: CASRTVYNSPLHF.

This clonotype was seen ten or more times. The chain uses TRBV15 and TRBJ1-1, with D uncertain. With 3 bases removed from V and 2 bases from J, the gap between germline ends came to 7 bases. In germline, CDR1 is LNHNV, CDR2 YYDKDF (reference sequence). The CDR3 has 13 residues. Here the CDR3 reads CATSSGHNTEAFF. The DNA of the CDR3 is TGTGCCACCAGCAGTGGGCATAACACTGAAGCTTTCTTT. Using reference TRBV15 and TRBJ1-1 for the parts outside the CDR3, the full variable domain is DAMVIQNPRYQVTQFGKPVTLSCSQTLNHNVMYWYQQKSSQAPKLLFHYYDKDFNNEADTPDNFQSRRPNTSFCFLDIRSPGLGDTAMYLCATSSGHNTEAFFGQGTRLTVV.